This T cell receptor beta chain was recorded in a study of T cells in localized non-small cell lung cancer. Assay: immunoSEQ multiplex PCR; the TCRdb copy retains only in-frame clones and omits some. The sample includes over 30,000 clones, just over 85% of them seen just once. There are 13 residues in the CDR3. V gave up 3 bases and J gave up 1 base, with 6 bases separating them. Per the germline V gene, CDR1 is LNHDA and CDR2 is SQIVND (reference sequence). The chain couples TRBV19 to TRBJ1-2; no clear D gene. The sequence was collected from a male donor older than 55 with stage III lung adenocarcinoma. The sequences come from peripheral blood, collected before any cancer treatment. The CDR3 loop is CASSIKINYGYTF. In nucleotides, the CDR3 is TGTGCCAGTAGTATCAAAATTAACTATGGCTACACCTTC.